The present T cell receptor beta chain was sequenced within a study of blood T cell repertoires in COVID-19. Overall study: The United States, Italy and Spain provided the acute and convalescent COVID-19 samples. Sources were T cells, B-cell-depleted T cells, or PBMCs; the material itself was cDNA or gDNA.

With 4 bases removed from V and 0 bases from J, the gap between germline ends came to 22 bases. In germline, CDR1 is LNHDA, CDR2 SQIVND (reference sequence). There are 19 residues in the CDR3. Original analysis: The authors estimated nucleated cell counts from reference gene primer amplification. Sequenced by immunoSEQ multiplex PCR; TCRdb stores in-frame clones only, minus some. The D gene and trimming were derived from the DNA, and the V and J assignments and clone size from that table. The data show 150,000 to 200,000 clones, roughly nine tenths seen once. A Seattle source enrolled patients during active infection and followed them longitudinally.

Sequencing input: peripheral blood. This sequence originates from a woman aged 55-75 years with COVID-19, enrolled during active disease. The chain combines TRBV19 with TRBJ1-3; D gene unclear. CDR3 region: CASSKIAPTVADSGNTIYF. The CDR3 DNA is TGTGCCAGTAGTAAAATAGCCCCCACCGTGGCAGACTCTGGAAACACCATATATTTT.